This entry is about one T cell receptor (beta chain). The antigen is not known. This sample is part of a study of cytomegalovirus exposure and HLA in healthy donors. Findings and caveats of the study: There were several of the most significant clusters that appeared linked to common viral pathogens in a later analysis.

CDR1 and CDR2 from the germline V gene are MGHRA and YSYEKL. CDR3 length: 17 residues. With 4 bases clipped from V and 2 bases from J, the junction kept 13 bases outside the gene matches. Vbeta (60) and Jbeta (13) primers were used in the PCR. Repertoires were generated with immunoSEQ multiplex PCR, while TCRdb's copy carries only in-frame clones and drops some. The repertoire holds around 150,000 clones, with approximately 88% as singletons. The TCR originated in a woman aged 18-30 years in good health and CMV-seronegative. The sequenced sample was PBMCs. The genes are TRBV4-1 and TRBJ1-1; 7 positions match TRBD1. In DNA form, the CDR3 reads TGCGCCAGCAGCCCCCCCGGGACAGAGGGGCTTAACACTGAAGCTTTCTTT. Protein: CASSPPGTEGLNTEAFF.